The T cell receptor beta chain described here comes from a study of regulatory T cells in long-lasting Graves disease. Time point described: newly diagnosed GD, antithyroid drugs for less than 3 months. PBMC RNA was the source of the TCR library. The CDR3 sequence is 13 residues long. The germline gives CDR1 SSHAT, CDR2 FNYEAQ (reference sequence). Researchers made TCR beta libraries by using iRepertoire HTBI primers and running Arm-PCR on CDR3 regions. A single record per CDR3 protein comes from TCRdb applying MiXCR to the multiplex PCR reads. The table lists about 330,000 distinct CDR3 sequences, around 15% of them singletons. This clonotype was counted at least ten times. The junction and the germline gene differ at one end; a read error may be behind it. These data were also reused for a study on T cells in Graves' hyperthyroidism and ophthalmopathy.

The TCR sequence derives from a woman under 30 with Graves disease. The sample was peripheral blood mononuclear cells (PBMCs), taken at new diagnosis, from a patient treated with antithyroid drugs. The V gene is TRBV7-7, the J gene TRBJ1-1; D is unresolved. CDR3 protein: CASSARRDTEAFF. The CDR3 DNA is TGTGCTAGCAGCGCACGGAGGGACACTGAAGCTTTCTTT.